This TCR beta chain was sequenced in a study of cytomegalovirus exposure and HLA in healthy donors. General observations from the study: Immune exposure was documented only through CMV serostatus. Apparent HLA restriction characterized most CMV-associated TCR beta chains in a later analysis.

The PCR had 60 Vbeta and 13 Jbeta primers. Profiled with immunoSEQ multiplex PCR; TCRdb holds only in-frame clones, not every one. The table lists some 150,000 clones, around 79% of them singletons, with around 7% in the top ten. Germline CDR1 and CDR2: SEHNR and FQNEAQ (reference sequence). This CDR3 comprises 16 residues. A note on this clone: Its matching antigen is unknown. Its ends do not fully match the called genes, so a read error is possible.

What was sequenced was PBMCs. This TCR was sampled from a middle-aged woman in good health and CMV-seropositive. V is TRBV7-9 and J is TRBJ1-5; 9 bases match TRBD1. The CDR3 region is CSSSLGQGSSNQPQHF. CDR3 DNA: TGTTCCAGCAGCTTAGGACAGGGGTCTAGCAATCAGCCCCAGCATTTT. The variable domain in full, with the rest retrieved from reference TRBV7-9 and TRBJ1-5, is DTGVSQNPRHKITKRGQNVTFRCDPISEHNRLYWYRQTLGQGPEFLTYFQNEAQLEKSRLLSDRFSAERPKGSFSTLEIQRTEQGDSAMYLCSSSLGQGSSNQPQHFGDGTRLSIL.